The entry below gives a single T cell receptor (beta chain) sequence along with its context. Its antigen is undetermined. TCRdb derives one entry per CDR3 protein from the 5' RACE reads, leaving out DNA. The sample has about 260,000 distinct CDR3 sequences. The sample originates from a study of T cells expressing NK-cell markers. Overall study findings and caveats: Top CD8+ clonotypes included the dominant CD3+CD56+NKG2C+ clonotypes in several donors. The same clonotypes also predominated in the CD3+CD56-NKG2C+ fraction of a handful of donors.

This CDR3 region has 18 residues. Germline V gene data show CDR1 as KGHSH and CDR2 as LQKENI. This chain joins TRBV18 and TRBJ2-5; TCRdb indicates TRBD2, and absent DNA this call remains unverified. The source of this sequence is a woman between 18 and 70 years old in good health. The specimen was blood T cells: a sorted CD56 or NKG2C T cell subset, CD4+ or CD8+ T cells, or bulk PBMC T cells (not recorded which). CDR3 amino acids: CASSPWRLAGVPKETQYF.